These 15 T cell receptor beta chains originate from one sample sequenced in a study of OX40 agonist ivuxolimab in advanced cancers. Clones were sequenced by immunoSEQ multiplex PCR, and TCRdb holds only the in-frame ones, with some missing. The table lists some 52,000 clones, 85% to 95% of them singletons. Specimen: CD4+ or CD8+ T cells sorted from blood, collected in a trial of the OX40 agonist ivuxolimab. Receptors were obtained from an adult with an advanced solid tumor such as melanoma, head and neck, liver or kidney cancer.

This rearrangement joins TRBV6-5 to TRBJ2-5; D might be TRBD2 (6 bases). V dropped 0 bases and J dropped 4 bases, with 12 bases sitting between them. The CDR3 is 15 residues long. The V gene's germline CDR1 is MNHEY and CDR2 SVGAGI. The CDR3 DNA reads TGTGCCAGCAGTTACTCTAGCGCCGGGGGAGAGACCCAGTACTTC. It encodes CASSYSSAGGETQYF.

The CDR3 DNA reads TGTGCCAGCAGTCTCCTCCAGTCGGCCGGGGCTGGAAACACCATATATTTT. Its translation is CASSLLQSAGAGNTIYF. The chain joins TRBV28 to TRBJ1-3; D gene uncertain. V shed 5 bases and J shed 2 bases, with 19 bases lying between them. The CDR3 covers 17 residues. Germline V gives CDR1 MDHEN, CDR2 SYDVKM. The variable domain in full, completed from reference TRBV28 and TRBJ1-3, reads DVKVTQSSRYLVKRTGEKVFLECVQDMDHENMFWYRQDPGLGLRLIYFSYDVKMKEKGDIPEGYSVSREKKERFSLILESASTNQTSMYLCASSLLQSAGAGNTIYFGEGSWLTVV.

The genes are TRBV6-5 and TRBJ2-7; 8 nucleotides agree with TRBD1. The V segment lost 8 bases and the J segment 7 bases; nucleotides outside the gene matches: 7. In germline, CDR1 is MNHEY, CDR2 SVGAGI. This CDR3 has 12 amino acids. The CDR3 sequence: CASGQGFGEQYF. The CDR3 DNA sequence: TGTGCCAGCGGACAGGGTTTTGGTGAGCAGTACTTC.

V usage is TRBV18 and J usage is TRBJ1-1; maybe TRBD1 (6 bases). This CDR3 is 15 amino acids long. V dropped 3 bases and J dropped 1 base, with 12 bases sitting between them. Germline V CDR1 and CDR2: KGHSH, LQKENI. CDR3 protein: CASSPSPGENTEAFF. DNA for the CDR3: TGTGCCAGCTCACCCTCTCCAGGGGAGAACACTGAAGCTTTCTTT. The entire variable domain, with the rest obtained from reference TRBV18 and TRBJ1-1, is as follows: NAGVMQNPRHLVRRRGQEARLRCSPMKGHSHVYWYRQLPEEGLKFMVYLQKENIIDESGMPKERFSAEFPKEGPSILRIQQVVRGDSAAYFCASSPSPGENTEAFFGQGTRLTVV.

The chain has TRBV29-1 and TRBJ1-1; 7 bases line up with TRBD1. Germline values: CDR1 SQVTM, CDR2 ANQGSEA. After removal of 5 bases from V and 6 bases from J, the junction contained 9 bases not matched to a gene. The CDR3 loop spans 13 amino acids. The CDR3 DNA follows: TGCAGCGTTTTTCGAACAGGGGTCGCTGAAGCTTTCTTT. This encodes CSVFRTGVAEAFF.

The chain has TRBV5-1 and TRBJ2-1; D remains unclear. V lost 2 bases to trimming and J lost 6 bases, with 6 bases between them. CDR1 SGHRS and CDR2 YFSETQ come from the germline V gene. CDR3 length equals 12 residues. This CDR3 is CASSFRLNEQFF. Here the CDR3 DNA reads TGCGCCAGCAGCTTTAGACTCAATGAGCAGTTCTTC.

The genes are TRBV2 and TRBJ2-1; 9 bases line up with TRBD2. The CDR3 contains 15 residues. The V gene end was trimmed by 8 bases and the J gene end by 4 bases; junction bases not matched to a gene: 9. Per germline, CDR1 SNHLY and CDR2 FYNNEI. CDR3 sequence: CASVGSTSGYNEQFF. The DNA of the CDR3 is TGTGCCAGCGTGGGCTCGACTAGCGGATACAATGAGCAGTTCTTC. The full variable domain, completed using reference TRBV2 and TRBJ2-1, is EPEVTQTPSHQVTQMGQEVILRCVPISNHLYFYWYRQILGQKVEFLVSFYNNEISEKSEIFDDQFSVERPDGSNFTLKIRSTKLEDSAMYFCASVGSTSGYNEQFFGPGTRLTVL.

The V call is TRBV6-1, the J call TRBJ1-3; tentatively, D is TRBD1 (5 bases). CDR3 size: 12 residues. V was clipped by 10 bases and J by 8 bases, with 15 bases between them. CDR1 is MNHNS and CDR2 is SASEGT in the germline V gene. This CDR3 is CANRLGGDTIYF. The CDR3, as DNA: TGTGCCAACAGACTTGGAGGGGACACCATATATTTT.

This clone was recorded only once. This rearrangement joins TRBV6-5 to TRBJ2-7; possibly TRBD1 or TRBD2 for D (5 bases each). The CDR3 covers 15 residues. The V and J ends lost 2 bases and 4 bases respectively, with 15 bases between them. Germline V gives CDR1 MNHEY, CDR2 SVGAGI. CDR3 sequence reads: CASSYKQGWGYEQYF. The DNA of the CDR3 is TGTGCCAGCAGTTACAAGCAGGGATGGGGGTACGAGCAGTACTTC.

The V call is TRBV7-6, the J call TRBJ2-1; D is uncertain. CDR3 length: 16 amino acids. Trimming cost V 1 base and J 0 bases, with 10 bases left between them. Germline values: CDR1 SGHVS, CDR2 FNYEAQ. This chain's CDR3 is CASSLGDSSSYNEQFF. The CDR3, as DNA: TGTGCCAGCAGCTTAGGAGACTCGAGCTCCTACAATGAGCAGTTCTTC.

The V gene is TRBV5-4, the J gene TRBJ2-7; weak D call: TRBD2 (6 bases). CDR3 length equals 14 residues. V was cut by 6 bases and J by 3 bases, with 16 bases left in between. Germline CDR1 is SGHNT and CDR2 is YYREEE (reference sequence). The CDR3 coding sequence is TGTGCCAGCAAAATCTGGGGGAGGAGCTACGAGCAGTACTTC. Protein product: CASKIWGRSYEQYF.

The V call is TRBV9, the J call TRBJ1-1; D gene uncertain. The germline CDR1 and CDR2 sequences are SGDLS and YYNGEE. The V end was cut by 1 base, the J end by 4 bases, with 11 bases between. The CDR3 contains 14 residues. The CDR3 loop reads CASSVSGDPTEAFF. The CDR3 DNA reads as TGTGCCAGCAGCGTATCAGGAGATCCCACTGAAGCTTTCTTT. The complete variable domain, with remaining parts taken from reference TRBV9 and TRBJ1-1, reads DSGVTQTPKHLITATGQRVTLRCSPRSGDLSVYWYQQSLDQGLQFLIQYYNGEERAKGNILERFSAQQFPDLHSELNLSSLELGDSALYFCASSVSGDPTEAFFGQGTRLTVV.

The chain recombines TRBV29-1 with TRBJ1-2; D ambiguous. V lost 3 bases and J 8 bases, leaving 7 bases between the germline ends. The CDR3 consists of 10 residues. Germline V gene data show CDR1 as SQVTM and CDR2 as ANQGSEA. CDR3 sequence (DNA): TGCAGCGTTGAGGCAGGAGGCTACACCTTC. Translating it yields CSVEAGGYTF.

The rearrangement links TRBV6-5 to TRBJ2-7, with D maybe TRBD2 (6 bases). V lost 0 bases to trimming and J lost 3 bases, with 15 bases between them. The CDR3 runs to 16 residues. Germline assignment: CDR1 MNHEY and CDR2 SVGAGI. The CDR3 loop is CASSYSTGENSYEQYF. The CDR3 DNA sequence: TGTGCCAGCAGTTACTCGACGGGGGAAAACAGCTACGAGCAGTACTTC.

The rearrangement joins TRBV6-6 to TRBJ1-1; D is uncertain. This CDR3 spans 14 amino acids. CDR1 and CDR2 (germline): MNHNY, SVGAGI (reference sequence). Trimming stripped 1 base from V and 1 base from J, with 7 bases between. CDR3 sequence reads: CASSYLAGNTEAFF. CDR3 DNA sequence: TGTGCCAGCAGTTACTTGGCGGGGAACACTGAAGCTTTCTTT.